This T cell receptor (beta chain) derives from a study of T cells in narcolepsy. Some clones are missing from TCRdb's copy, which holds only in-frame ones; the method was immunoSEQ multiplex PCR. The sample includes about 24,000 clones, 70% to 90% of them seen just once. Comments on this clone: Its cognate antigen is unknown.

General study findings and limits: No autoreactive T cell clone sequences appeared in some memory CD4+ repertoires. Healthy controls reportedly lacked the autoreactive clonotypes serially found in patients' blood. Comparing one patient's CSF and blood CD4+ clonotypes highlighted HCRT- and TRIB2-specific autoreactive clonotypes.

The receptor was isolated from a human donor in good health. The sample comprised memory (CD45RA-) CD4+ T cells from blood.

Here the CDR3 DNA reads TGTGCCAGTAAGGTAACAGGGGAGGGTGAGCAGTTCTTC. Translation: CASKVTGEGEQFF. The rearrangement links TRBV19 to TRBJ2-1; D might be TRBD1 or TRBD2, each matching 7 bases. Germline-derived CDR1 and CDR2 are LNHDA and SQIVND (reference sequence). The V end was cut by 7 bases, the J end by 9 bases, with 16 bases between. This CDR3 region has 13 residues.